This T cell receptor (beta chain) was identified in a study of beta chain features in type 1 diabetes. Study context: Across the samples, 90 million to 120 million sorted cells were examined in total.

Trimming took 0 bases from V and 2 from J, leaving 11 bases between them. Germline V gives CDR1 MGHRA, CDR2 YSYEKL. The CDR3 loop spans 17 amino acids. All of the isolated RNA was reverse transcribed, so expressed TCRB transcripts were sequenced. Produced via immunoSEQ multiplex PCR; TCRdb's table is partial and in-frame only. Of around 450,000 clones in the sample, around 10% were seen once. The sequenced sample was naive CD4+ T cells from blood. This sequence was found in a woman in her late teens or twenties in good health. This chain links TRBV4-1 with TRBJ2-6; D is undetermined. The CDR3 spells CASSQDRATTGANVLTF. As DNA, the CDR3 is TGCGCCAGCAGCCAAGATCGGGCCACCACTGGGGCCAACGTCCTGACTTTC.